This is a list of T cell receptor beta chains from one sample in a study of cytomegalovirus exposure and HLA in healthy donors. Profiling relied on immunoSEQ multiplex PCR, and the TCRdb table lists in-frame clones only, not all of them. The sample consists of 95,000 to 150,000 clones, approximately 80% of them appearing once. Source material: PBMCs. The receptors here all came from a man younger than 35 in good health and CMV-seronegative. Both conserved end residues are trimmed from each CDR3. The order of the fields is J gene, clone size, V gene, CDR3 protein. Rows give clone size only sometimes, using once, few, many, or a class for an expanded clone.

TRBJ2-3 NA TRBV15 ATSRRGGGDTQY
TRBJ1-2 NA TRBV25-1 ASSSVGGGYT
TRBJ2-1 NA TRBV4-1 ASSQDEGSNEQF
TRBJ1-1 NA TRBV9 ASSVGGVGTEAF
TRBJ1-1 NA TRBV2 ASSGNSRTGGSEAF
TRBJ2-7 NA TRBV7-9 ASSLEGAGYEQY
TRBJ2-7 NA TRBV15 ATSRHRGPIEQY
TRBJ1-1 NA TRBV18 ASSGRRGQRGTEAF
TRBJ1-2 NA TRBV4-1 ASSHESYSLSNYGYT
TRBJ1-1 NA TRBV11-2 ASSAQGNTEAF
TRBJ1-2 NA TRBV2 ASKADRVDYGYT
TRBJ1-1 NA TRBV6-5 ASSKTGGTTEAF
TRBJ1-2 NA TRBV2 ASSSRGRVGGYT
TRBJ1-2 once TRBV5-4 ASSLGVTGREGYGYT
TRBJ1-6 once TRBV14 ASSQGTQGPLH
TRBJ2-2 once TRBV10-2 ASTQLAQNTGELF
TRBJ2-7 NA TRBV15 ATSAHRVPEVYEQY
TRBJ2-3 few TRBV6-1 ASTPLAGGTDTQY
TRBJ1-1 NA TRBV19 ASSMRLTGTALPAAF
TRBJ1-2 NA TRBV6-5 ASSYTSGSNGYT
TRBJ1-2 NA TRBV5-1 ASSLEGYGYT
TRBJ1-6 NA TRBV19 ASSIARHSPLH
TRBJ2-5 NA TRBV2 ASTPGRETQY
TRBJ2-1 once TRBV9 ASSHWGGGATDEQF
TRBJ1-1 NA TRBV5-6 ASSPGQGAKDTEAF
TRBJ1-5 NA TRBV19 ASRGEGQVRPQH
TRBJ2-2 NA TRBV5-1 ASSSGGAKTGELF
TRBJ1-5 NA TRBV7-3 ASSFLLNQPQH
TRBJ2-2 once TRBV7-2 ASSLQLVGAGELF
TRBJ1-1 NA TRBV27 ASSLKGGPNTEAF
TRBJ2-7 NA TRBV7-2 ASSLGLSYEQY
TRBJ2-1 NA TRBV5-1 ASSSRSGAGNEQF